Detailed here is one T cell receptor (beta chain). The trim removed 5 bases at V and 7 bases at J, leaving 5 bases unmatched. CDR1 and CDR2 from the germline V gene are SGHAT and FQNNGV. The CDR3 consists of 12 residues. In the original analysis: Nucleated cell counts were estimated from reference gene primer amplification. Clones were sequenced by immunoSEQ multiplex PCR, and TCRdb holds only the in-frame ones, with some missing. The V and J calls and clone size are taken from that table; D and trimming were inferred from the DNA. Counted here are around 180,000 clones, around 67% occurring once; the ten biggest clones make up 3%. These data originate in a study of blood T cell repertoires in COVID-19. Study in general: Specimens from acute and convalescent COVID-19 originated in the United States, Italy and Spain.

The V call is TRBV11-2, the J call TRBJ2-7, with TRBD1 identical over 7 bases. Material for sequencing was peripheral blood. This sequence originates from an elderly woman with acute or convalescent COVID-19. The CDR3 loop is CASSRTGGEQYF. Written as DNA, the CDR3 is TGTGCCAGCAGCCGGACAGGCGGGGAGCAGTACTTC.